The TCR beta chain described here comes from a study of shared clonotypes between healthy human individuals. CDR1 is SGHNT, CDR2 YYREEE, per germline (reference sequence). This CDR3 is built from 18 residues. V lost 0 bases to trimming and J lost 0 bases, with 17 bases between them. Produced via immunoSEQ multiplex PCR; TCRdb's table is partial and in-frame only. In the table there are some 1 million clones, about 80% of which are singletons. Overall study findings and caveats: Four donors showed sharing of 4.5% to 6% of naive CD4 clonotypes. Generation probabilities were higher for clonotypes shared across all four sorted-subset donors than for unshared ones.

Details on this clone: Antigen unknown.

The chain uses TRBV5-4 and TRBJ2-3; no definite D call. The sample consisted of memory CD4+ T cells sorted from blood. Subset denoted: CD45RA-negative fraction. The clonotype originates from a man between 18 and 29 years old in good health. The CDR3 is CASSLEVARLPSTDTQYF. DNA for the CDR3: TGTGCCAGCAGCTTGGAGGTCGCAAGACTTCCTAGCACAGATACGCAGTATTTT.